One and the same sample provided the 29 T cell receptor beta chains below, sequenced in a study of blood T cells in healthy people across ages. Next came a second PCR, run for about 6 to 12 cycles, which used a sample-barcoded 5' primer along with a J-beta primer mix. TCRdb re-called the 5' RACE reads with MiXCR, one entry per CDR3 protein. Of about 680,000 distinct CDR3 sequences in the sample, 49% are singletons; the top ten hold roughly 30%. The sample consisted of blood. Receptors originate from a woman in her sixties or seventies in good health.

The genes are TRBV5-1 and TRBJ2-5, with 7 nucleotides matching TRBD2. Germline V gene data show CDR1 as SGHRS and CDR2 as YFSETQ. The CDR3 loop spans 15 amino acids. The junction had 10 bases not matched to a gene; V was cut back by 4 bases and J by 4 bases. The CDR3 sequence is CASSPQSGGRETQYF. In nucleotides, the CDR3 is TGCGCCAGCAGCCCCCAATCGGGGGGTCGAGAGACCCAGTACTTC.

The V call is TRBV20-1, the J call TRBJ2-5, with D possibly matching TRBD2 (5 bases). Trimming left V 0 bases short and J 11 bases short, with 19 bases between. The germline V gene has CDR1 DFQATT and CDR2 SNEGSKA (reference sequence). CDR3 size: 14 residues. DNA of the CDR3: TGCAGTGCTAGAGATCGAGTTAGCGAGGGTCGGCAGTACTTC. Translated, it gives CSARDRVSEGRQYF.

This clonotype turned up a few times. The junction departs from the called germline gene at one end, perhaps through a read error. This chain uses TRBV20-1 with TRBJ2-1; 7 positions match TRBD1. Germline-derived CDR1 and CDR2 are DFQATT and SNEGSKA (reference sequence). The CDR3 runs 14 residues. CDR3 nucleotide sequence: TGCAGTGCGAGAGCAGTAGGACAGGCCAATGAGCAGTTCTTC. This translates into CSARAVGQANEQFF.

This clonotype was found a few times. CDR3 region: CASSLYLTGSYEQYF. CDR3 nucleotides: TGTGCCAGCAGTTTATATCTGACTGGATCCTACGAGCAGTACTTC. V and J are TRBV27 and TRBJ2-7, with D hard to call. Germline CDR1 reads MNHEY; CDR2 reads SMNVEV (reference sequence). The CDR3 length is 15 residues. With 1 base removed from V and 1 base from J, the gap between germline ends came to 11 bases.

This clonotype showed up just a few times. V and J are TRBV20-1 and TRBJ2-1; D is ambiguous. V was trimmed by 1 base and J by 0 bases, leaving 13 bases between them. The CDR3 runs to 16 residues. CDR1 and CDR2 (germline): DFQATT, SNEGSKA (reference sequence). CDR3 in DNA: TGCAGTGCTAGAGTCGAAGGCCCGATCTCCTACAATGAGCAGTTCTTC. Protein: CSARVEGPISYNEQFF.

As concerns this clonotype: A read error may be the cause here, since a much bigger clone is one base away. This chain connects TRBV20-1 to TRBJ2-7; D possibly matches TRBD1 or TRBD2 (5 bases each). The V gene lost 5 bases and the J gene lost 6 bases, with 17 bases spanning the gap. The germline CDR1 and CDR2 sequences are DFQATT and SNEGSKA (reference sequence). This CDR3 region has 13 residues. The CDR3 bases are TGCAGTGCTTGCCGGGGCAGGGTACGCGAGCAGTACTTC. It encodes CSACRGRVREQYF.

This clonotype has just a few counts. The CDR3 coding sequence is TGTGCCAGCAGGCGCCGGGACTCCAGCTACAATGAGCAGTTCTTC. Encoded protein: CASRRRDSSYNEQFF. The rearrangement uses TRBV28 and TRBJ2-1, with a possible D match to TRBD2 (6 bases). V was cut by 6 bases and J by 3 bases, with 15 bases left in between. CDR3 length: 15 residues. Germline V CDR1 and CDR2: MDHEN, SYDVKM.

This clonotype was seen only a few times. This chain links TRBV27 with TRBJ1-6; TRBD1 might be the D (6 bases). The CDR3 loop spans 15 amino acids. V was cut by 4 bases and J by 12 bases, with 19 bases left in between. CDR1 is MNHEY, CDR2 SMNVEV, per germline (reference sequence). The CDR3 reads CASSSWGPEFRPLHF. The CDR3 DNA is TGTGCCAGCAGTTCCTGGGGGCCCGAATTTCGACCCCTCCACTTT.

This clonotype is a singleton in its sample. This CDR3 reads CSAREGAGYSYEQYF. CDR3 sequence (DNA): TGCAGTGCTAGAGAGGGGGCGGGATACAGCTACGAGCAGTACTTC. This chain joins TRBV20-1 and TRBJ2-7; D might be TRBD1 or TRBD2, each matching 6 bases. Deletions cut 0 bases from V and 3 bases from J, with 15 bases between. Germline lookup yields CDR1 DFQATT and CDR2 SNEGSKA (reference sequence). This CDR3 contains 15 residues.

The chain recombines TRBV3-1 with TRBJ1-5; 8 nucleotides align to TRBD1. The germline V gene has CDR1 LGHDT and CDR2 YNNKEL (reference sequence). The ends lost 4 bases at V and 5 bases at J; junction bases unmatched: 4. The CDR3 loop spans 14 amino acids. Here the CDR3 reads CASSRTGSDQPQHF. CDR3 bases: TGTGCCAGCAGCCGGACAGGGTCCGATCAGCCCCAGCATTTT. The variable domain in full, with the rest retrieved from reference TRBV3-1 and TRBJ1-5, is DTAVSQTPKYLVTQMGNDKSIKCEQNLGHDTMYWYKQDSKKFLKIMFSYNNKELIINETVPNRFSPKSPDKAHLNLHINSLELGDSAVYFCASSRTGSDQPQHFGDGTRLSIL.

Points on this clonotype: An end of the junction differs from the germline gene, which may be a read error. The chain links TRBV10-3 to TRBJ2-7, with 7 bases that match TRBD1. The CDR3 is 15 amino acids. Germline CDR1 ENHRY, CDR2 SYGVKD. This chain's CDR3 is CAISDTGANTGELYF. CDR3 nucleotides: TGTGCCATCAGTGATACAGGGGCGAACACCGGGGAGCTGTACTTC.

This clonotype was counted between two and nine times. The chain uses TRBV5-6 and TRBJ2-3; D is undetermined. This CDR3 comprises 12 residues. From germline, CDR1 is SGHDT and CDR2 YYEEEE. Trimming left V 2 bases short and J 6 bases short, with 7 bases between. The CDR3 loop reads CASSLTWDTQYF. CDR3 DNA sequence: TGTGCCAGCAGCTTAACATGGGATACGCAGTATTTT.

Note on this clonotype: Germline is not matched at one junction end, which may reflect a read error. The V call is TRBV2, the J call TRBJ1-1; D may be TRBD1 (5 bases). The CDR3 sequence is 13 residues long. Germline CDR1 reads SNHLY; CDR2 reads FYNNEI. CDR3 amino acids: CASRGEMNAEAFF. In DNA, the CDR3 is TGTGCCAGCAGGGGGGAAATGAACGCTGAAGCTTTCTTT.

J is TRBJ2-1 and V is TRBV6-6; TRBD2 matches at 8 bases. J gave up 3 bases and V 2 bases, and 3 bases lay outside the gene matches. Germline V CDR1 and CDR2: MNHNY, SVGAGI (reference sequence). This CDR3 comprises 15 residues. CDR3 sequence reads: CASSYGSGSYNEQFF. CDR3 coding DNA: TGTGCCAGCAGTTACGGGAGCGGGAGCTACAATGAGCAGTTCTTC.

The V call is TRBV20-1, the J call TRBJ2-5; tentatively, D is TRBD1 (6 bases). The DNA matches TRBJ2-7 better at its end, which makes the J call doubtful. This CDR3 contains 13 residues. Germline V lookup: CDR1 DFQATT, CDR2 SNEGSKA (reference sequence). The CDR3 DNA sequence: TGCAGTGCCCCGGACAGTTTGGGAGACGAGCAGTACTTC. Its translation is CSAPDSLGDEQYF.

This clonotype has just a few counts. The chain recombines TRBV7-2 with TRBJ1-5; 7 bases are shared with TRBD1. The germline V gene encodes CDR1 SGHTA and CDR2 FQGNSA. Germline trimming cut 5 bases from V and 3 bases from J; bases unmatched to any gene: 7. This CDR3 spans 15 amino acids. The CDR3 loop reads CASSPTGQNNQPQHF. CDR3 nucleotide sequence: TGTGCCAGCAGCCCGACGGGACAGAACAATCAGCCCCAGCATTTT.

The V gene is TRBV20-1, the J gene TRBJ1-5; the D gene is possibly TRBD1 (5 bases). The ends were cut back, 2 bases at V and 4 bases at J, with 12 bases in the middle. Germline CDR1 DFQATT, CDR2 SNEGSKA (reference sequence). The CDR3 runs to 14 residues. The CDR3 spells CSARFAQGNQPQHF. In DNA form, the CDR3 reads TGCAGTGCTAGATTCGCCCAGGGAAATCAGCCCCAGCATTTT.

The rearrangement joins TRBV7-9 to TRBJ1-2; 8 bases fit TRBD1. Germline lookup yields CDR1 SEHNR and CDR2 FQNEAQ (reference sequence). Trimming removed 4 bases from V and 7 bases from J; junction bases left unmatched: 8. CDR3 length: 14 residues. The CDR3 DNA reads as TGTGCCAGCAGCTCCGGGACAGGTTTCGGTGGCTACACCTTC. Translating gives CASSSGTGFGGYTF.

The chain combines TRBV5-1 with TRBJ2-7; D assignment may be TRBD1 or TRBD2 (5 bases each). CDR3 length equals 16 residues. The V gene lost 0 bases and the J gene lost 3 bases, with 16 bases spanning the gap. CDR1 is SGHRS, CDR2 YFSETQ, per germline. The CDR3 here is CASSLEVAGRHYEQYF. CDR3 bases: TGCGCCAGCAGCTTGGAAGTCGCAGGGAGACACTACGAGCAGTACTTC.

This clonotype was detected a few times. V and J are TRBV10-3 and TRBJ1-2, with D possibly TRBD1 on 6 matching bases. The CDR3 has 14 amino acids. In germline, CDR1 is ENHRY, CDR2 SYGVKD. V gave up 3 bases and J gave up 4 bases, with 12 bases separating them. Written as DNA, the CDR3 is TGTGCCATCAGTGATATCAGGGGAAGCTATGGCTACACCTTC. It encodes CAISDIRGSYGYTF.

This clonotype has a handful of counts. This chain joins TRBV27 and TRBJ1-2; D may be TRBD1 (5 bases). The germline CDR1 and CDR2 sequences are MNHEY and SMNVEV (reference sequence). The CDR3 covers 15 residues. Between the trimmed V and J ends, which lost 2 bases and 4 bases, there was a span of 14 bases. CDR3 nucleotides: TGTGCCAGCAGTTTAACCCAGGGTGCGGTCTATGGCTACACCTTC. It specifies CASSLTQGAVYGYTF.

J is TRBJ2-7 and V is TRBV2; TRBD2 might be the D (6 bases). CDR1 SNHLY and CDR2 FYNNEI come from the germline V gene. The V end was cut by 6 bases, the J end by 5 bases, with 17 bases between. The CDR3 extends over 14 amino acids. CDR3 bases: TGTGCCAGCAGGCCCGGGAGAGTATCTGACGAGCAGTACTTC. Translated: CASRPGRVSDEQYF.

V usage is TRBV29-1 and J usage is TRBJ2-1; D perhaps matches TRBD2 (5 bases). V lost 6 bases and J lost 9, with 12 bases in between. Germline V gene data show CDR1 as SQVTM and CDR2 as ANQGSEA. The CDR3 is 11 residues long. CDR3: CSVPRAAEQFF. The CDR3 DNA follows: TGCAGCGTGCCGAGAGCGGCTGAGCAGTTCTTC.

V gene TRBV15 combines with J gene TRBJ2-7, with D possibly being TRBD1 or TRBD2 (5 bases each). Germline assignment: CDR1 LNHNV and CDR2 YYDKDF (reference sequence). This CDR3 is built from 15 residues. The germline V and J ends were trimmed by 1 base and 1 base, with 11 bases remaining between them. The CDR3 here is CATSRGGTESYEQYF. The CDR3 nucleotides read TGTGCCACCAGCAGAGGGGGGACGGAGTCCTACGAGCAGTACTTC.

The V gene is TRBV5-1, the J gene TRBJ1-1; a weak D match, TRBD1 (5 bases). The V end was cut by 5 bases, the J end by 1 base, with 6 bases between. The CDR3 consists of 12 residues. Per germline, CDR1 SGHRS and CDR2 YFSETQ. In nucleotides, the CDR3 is TGCGCCAGCAGGGACAAGAACACTGAAGCTTTCTTT. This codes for CASRDKNTEAFF.

The CDR3 loop reads CASSLEGVAEFDTQYF. The DNA of the CDR3 is TGTGCCAGCAGCTTAGAAGGGGTTGCAGAGTTTGATACGCAGTATTTT. The V call is TRBV7-2, the J call TRBJ2-3; TRBD1 is a possible D gene (5 bases). The CDR3 has 16 residues. V was clipped by 1 base and J by 6 bases, with 17 bases between them. Germline V gene lookup returns CDR1 SGHTA and CDR2 FQGNSA.

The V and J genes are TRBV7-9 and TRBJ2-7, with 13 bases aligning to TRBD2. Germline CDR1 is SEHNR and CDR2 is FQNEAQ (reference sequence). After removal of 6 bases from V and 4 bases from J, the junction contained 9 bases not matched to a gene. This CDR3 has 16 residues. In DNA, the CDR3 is TGTGCCAGCAGTCTGACTAGCGGGAGGACAGATTACGAGCAGTACTTC. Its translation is CASSLTSGRTDYEQYF.

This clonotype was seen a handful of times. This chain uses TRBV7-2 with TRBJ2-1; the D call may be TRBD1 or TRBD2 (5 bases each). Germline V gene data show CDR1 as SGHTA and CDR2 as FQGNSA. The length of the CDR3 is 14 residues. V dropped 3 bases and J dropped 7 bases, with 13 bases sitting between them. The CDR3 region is CASSLRDGRNEQFF. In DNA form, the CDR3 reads TGTGCCAGCAGCTTGAGGGACGGCCGAAATGAGCAGTTCTTC.

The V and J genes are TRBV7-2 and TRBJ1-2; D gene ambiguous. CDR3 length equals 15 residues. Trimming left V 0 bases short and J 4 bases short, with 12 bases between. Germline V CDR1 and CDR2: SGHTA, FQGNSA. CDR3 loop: CASSLATSSRYGYTF. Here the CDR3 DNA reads TGTGCCAGCAGCTTAGCTACGTCGTCACGCTATGGCTACACCTTC.